This T cell receptor (beta chain) originates from a study of cytomegalovirus exposure and HLA in healthy donors (dated by TCRdb to 2015 to 2018). Describing the broader study: In an earlier analysis of some 610 of the donors, 250 to 350 Gb of sequence data and 117 million unique TCR beta sequences from some 170 million T cells were reported. In an earlier analysis of roughly 600 of the donors, high-throughput TCR beta sequencing was used to judge whether each TCR beta V gene segment behaved as functional or pseudogenic. Rather than drawing on any new phenotypic data, the later analysis identified candidate immune exposures from TCR beta sequences and the way those sequences occurred across donors. The study was designed to test whether signatures of past pathogen exposure could be identified by cataloging public T cell receptors. Typing coverage differed by locus: A, B, C, DRB1 and DQB1 were typed in about 629-640 donors, DQA1 in 500 to 550, DPA1 in some 610, and DPB1 in 472. Along with the approximately 600-subject first cohort, a separate validation cohort of over 90 different subjects was used. Because of strong linkage in the cohort, roughly 5 DR-DQ haplotypes were treated as single units for association and clustering. Genome-wide SNP genotypes for about 65% of the 666 donors were used in a later genetic analysis, which treated that subset as a discovery cohort. HLA typing covered class I and class II loci at four-digit resolution. Every discovery cohort repertoire had been produced on one sequencing platform. The study combined high-throughput TCR immunosequencing, statistical association of individual TCRs with disease status, and machine learning to predict cytomegalovirus infection status. Among almost 400 genotyped donors of the cohort, an average of roughly 240,000 unique TCR beta nucleotide sequences were sequenced per donor, approximately 20% of them non-productive. Donor age, sex, ethnicity and CMV serostatus were compiled together with the repertoire data. Using immunosequencing, the study profiled T cell repertoires from 640 or so subjects and related those repertoires to cytomegalovirus serostatus. Of the roughly 400 genotyped donors, more than 75% were placed in the genetic ancestry cluster associated with self-reported Caucasian donors. A later analysis re-examined previously published TCR beta repertoires from just over 650 donors and added high-resolution HLA genotyping to investigate patterns of TCR occurrence. Approximately 300 gigabases of sequencing data and about 92 million unique TCR sequences made up an early release that covered over 550 HLA-typed donors.

Study-level results and caveats: A cluster of highly shared sequence variants was judged likely to represent a technical artifact of the sequencing pipeline. In a later analysis, most CMV-associated TCR beta chains were found to appear HLA-restricted, with HLA associations seemingly driven largely by CMV exposure. In a later analysis, HLA-associated TCR beta chains were found to be more clonally expanded and to have lower generation probabilities than equally common non-associated chains. In a later analysis, TCR association rates were found to vary across HLA loci, with the most associated TCRs seen for DRB1 alleles and the fewest for HLA-C alleles. Compared with the approximately 600-donor mean, donors in an Asian-associated ancestry cluster had fewer N-insertions in productive TCRs, according to a later genetic analysis. The presence/absence analyses assumed that sequencing depth was roughly uniform across donors, and that assumption may not be true. Strong co-occurrence of HLA alleles, especially DR and DQ, made assigning TCR associations to individual alleles difficult. For the cohort, immune exposure information was limited to CMV serostatus. In vitro tests confirmed that a few of the cytomegalovirus-associated TCR beta chains recognize cytomegalovirus antigens. In an earlier analysis of roughly 500 of the donors, most TCR beta V segments appeared in productive rearrangements about 87% or about 30% of the time, broadly matching IMGT annotations. The authors suggested that the approach could potentially be generalized to other disease states and immunological phenotypes. Because counts were too low, under 20 rarely observed V segments, including chromosome 9 orphons, were left out of the earlier analysis of some 640 of the donors. A further reported finding was that TCR beta sequences accurately predicted the HLA-A and HLA-B alleles for most subjects in the first cohort. While some public TCRs were present in many individuals, most TCR sequences turned up only very rarely across donors. At a false discovery rate of 0.05, a later analysis linked some 18,000 TCR beta sequences to specific HLA alleles. Because HLA typing was unavailable for some donors at each locus, only the typed subset was used in association tests. Some IMGT-functional V segments, including TRBV6-2 and TRBV6-3, could not be told apart with the 87-base-pair reads, so those segments were excluded. In the study, some 160 TCR beta chains were listed as associated with cytomegalovirus. Linkage disequilibrium might explain the correlated functional status among segregating V segments, but an unknown experimental factor could not be ruled out. Cytomegalovirus status was reported to be diagnosed by the classifier with high specificity and sensitivity in both the original and validation cohorts. In a later analysis, several top co-occurrence clusters were reported to appear linked to parvovirus B19, influenza, CMV and Epstein-Barr virus. In this cohort, only TCR beta chains were sequenced, and detectable features were limited by the absence of alpha or paired-chain data. A later genetic analysis associated a missense DCLRE1C variant with V-gene and J-gene trimming of TCR beta chains, and an independent cohort replicated the association.

In total, around 600 healthy bone marrow donors made up the cohort. Cohort members were all nominally healthy when sampled, although unrecorded immune exposures were likely present. The donor was CMV seropositive and belonged to the group of around 300 seropositive cohort members. A peripheral blood sample was provided by each donor, and peripheral blood mononuclear cells were used for TCR beta sequencing. Genomic DNA extraction from the blood cell samples was performed with the Qiagen DNeasy Blood Extraction Kit. Library generation was performed with the immunoSEQ multiplex PCR assay. A mixture of 60 forward primers for TCR Vbeta segments and 13 reverse primers for TCR Jbeta segments was used in the multiplex PCR. The CDR3 region of rearranged TCR beta genes was amplified from genomic DNA by a multiplex PCR assay. The Illumina HiSeq System was used to sequence the amplified TCR beta libraries as 87-base-pair reads. As for the authors' bioinformatics: A later analysis counted tens of millions of unique TCR beta chains across the 550 to 750 repertoires, and around 9.9 million of these chains were shared by at least two donors. Raw reads were error-corrected and collapsed into unique sequences by a nearest-neighbor algorithm in which closely related sequences were merged to remove PCR and sequencing errors. To assign V, D and J gene segments, CDR3 sequences were aligned to IMGT reference sequences. Each retained sequence needed at least a six-nucleotide match to both a V gene segment and a J gene segment. A rearrangement counted as productive if the CDR3 had no stop codons and remained in frame with V and J, and every other rearrangement counted as non-productive. CDR3 was defined according to IMGT convention as the region running from the second conserved V-encoded cysteine to the conserved J-encoded phenylalanine. In an earlier analysis of around 540 of the donors, sequences lacking an unambiguous match to a single V gene segment were excluded. In an earlier analysis of roughly 500 of the donors, V segments were called functional above 56.7% productive rearrangements and were called segregating when the between-donor standard deviation exceeded 5%. A statistical classification framework was developed to diagnose cytomegalovirus status using the catalog of TCR beta chain sequences. A later analysis assigned V and J genes by comparing TCR nucleotide sequences with IMGT/GENE-DB human TR gene sequences. Using the TCRdist pipeline, a later analysis assigned CDR3 sequences along with most-parsimonious VDJ recombination scenarios. In a later analysis, each TCR beta chain was defined by its CDR3 amino acid sequence together with its V-gene family, and reads lacking a unique V-gene family were excluded. To address suspected cross-contamination and a sequencing artifact, a later analysis removed under 600 highly shared, low-generation-probability nucleotide sequences. A later analysis calculated a clonal expansion index for each public chain from normalized within-repertoire ranks of inferred template counts. In a later analysis, generation probabilities were computed using a VDJ recombination model fitted to out-of-frame rearrangements, and the results were checked against IGoR. Hypergeometric tests were used in a later analysis to score TCR-TCR, TCR-HLA and TCR-CMV co-occurrence, with a repertoire-size bias correction applied to the TCR pairs. False discovery rates were estimated in a later analysis by permuting HLA or CMV assignments 20 times. In a later analysis, co-occurring TCRs were grouped using DBSCAN, and TCRdist sequence similarity was added for clustering within HLA-allele-positive subsets. Repertoires with fewer than 30,000 or more than 120,000 public chains, plus five repertoires with anomalous nucleotide sharing, were excluded from co-occurrence clustering. TCRdb's version of the immuneACCESS table is confined to in-frame rearrangements and falls short of the full clone set. An unresolved V gene accounts for under half of the shortfall where checked; the remainder is of unknown origin. That table supplies the V and J calls and clone size; D and trimming were determined from the DNA. This sample has approximately 140,000 clones in its table, and over 70% of those were observed once. The top ten hold over 2% of the sample.

Via the germline V gene, CDR1 is SGHDN and CDR2 FVKESK. The trim is 4 bases for V and 4 bases for J, with a gap of 8 bases between the germline ends. From cysteine to phenylalanine, the CDR3 is 12 amino acids long. Just CDR3 DNA is preserved here, 36 bases in frame from base 1. A word on this clone: Its cognate antigen has yet to be identified. There are no base qualities to consult, and no much larger clone falls within one base.

Sequencing was carried out using PBMCs. This clonotype was sampled from a woman aged 60-75 years in good health and CMV-seropositive. The V and J genes are TRBV14 and TRBJ2-7, with the D gene not confidently named. CDR3 reads: CASSPSSYEQYF. The bases read TGTGCCAGCAGCCCGAGCTCTTACGAGCAGTACTTC.